This TCR beta chain originates from a study of beta chain features in type 1 diabetes. Study results and limitations: Still unanswered here is whether HLA type influences TCRB rearrangement. In every one of the four CD4+ subsets, TCRB CDR3s were moderately but significantly shorter in Type 1 diabetes patients.

This clone has only a few counts. Antigen specificity is unknown. V was cut by 0 bases and J by 2 bases, with 9 bases left in between. Germline V CDR1 and CDR2: SGHNT, YYREEE (reference sequence). The CDR3 runs 14 residues. Every bit of the isolated RNA underwent reverse transcription, so sequencing read expressed TCRB transcripts. The data were produced by immunoSEQ multiplex PCR, yet TCRdb's version contains in-frame clones alone and is incomplete. The table lists about 650,000 clones, roughly an eighth of them singletons, with roughly 0.11% in the top ten. Averaging about 116 mL, one heparinised blood draw came from each individual donor. A sort by CD45RO/CCR7/CD25/CD127/CD95/CD27 yielded CD4+ naive, central memory, regulatory and stem cell-like memory cells.

The rearrangement uses TRBV5-4 and TRBJ2-7; D possibly corresponds to TRBD1 (5 bases). The TCR comes from a man aged 30 to 39 with type 1 diabetes. The sequenced sample consisted of naive CD4+ T cells from blood. The CDR3 bases are TGTGCCAGCAGCTTGGTTGGGGCTACCTACGAGCAGTACTTC. Translated: CASSLVGATYEQYF.